This T cell receptor beta chain appears in the sequencing data of a study of OX40 agonist ivuxolimab in advanced cancers. Overall study: Patients with prior anti-PD-1, anti-PD-L1 or anti-CTLA-4 therapy were eligible; 40% had some. Study-wide results and limits: Clonal expansion was among the lowest in partial responders at 0.1-3.0 mg/kg, especially CD8+.

Trimming removed 1 base from V and 10 bases from J, with 17 bases in between. Looked up from germline, CDR1 is SGHDN and CDR2 is FVKESK. This CDR3 has 15 amino acids. Profiled with immunoSEQ multiplex PCR; TCRdb holds only in-frame clones, not every one. The sample records more than 45,000 clones, roughly 84% being singletons. This clone was seen a few times. Its antigen remains unknown. Sequenced here: CD4+ or CD8+ T cells sorted from blood, sampled in a trial of the OX40 agonist ivuxolimab. This TCR derives from an adult with an advanced solid tumor such as melanoma, head and neck, liver or kidney cancer. The J gene is TRBJ2-1, the V gene TRBV14; D is ambiguous. CDR3 sequence reads: CASSQGGVSFMEQFF. The CDR3 coding sequence is TGTGCCAGCAGCCAAGGTGGGGTTTCGTTCATGGAGCAGTTCTTC.